The TCR beta chain described here comes from a study of OX40 agonist ivuxolimab in advanced cancers. Study results and limitations: Clonal expansion among partial responders at 0.1-3.0 mg/kg ranked near the lowest. At 0.1 to 3.0 mg/kg, CD4+ and CD8+ blood T cells expanded clonally by week 6.

CDR1 is SGDLS, CDR2 YYNGEE, per germline. Trimming shortened V by 6 bases and J by 2 bases, and 19 bases separated the two germline ends. CDR3 length: 16 residues. As for this clone: The antigen remains undetermined.

Sequenced by immunoSEQ multiplex PCR; TCRdb stores in-frame clones only, minus some. The sample holds about 58,000 clones, approximately 82% seen once. The chain links TRBV9 to TRBJ2-3; TRBD1 might be the D (5 bases). The source was CD4+ or CD8+ T cells sorted from blood, collected in a trial of the OX40 agonist ivuxolimab. The TCR was taken from an adult with an advanced solid tumor such as melanoma, head and neck, liver or kidney cancer. This chain's CDR3 is CASTGDRWRNTDTQYF. The CDR3 DNA sequence: TGTGCCAGCACGGGCGACAGATGGAGAAACACAGATACGCAGTATTTT.